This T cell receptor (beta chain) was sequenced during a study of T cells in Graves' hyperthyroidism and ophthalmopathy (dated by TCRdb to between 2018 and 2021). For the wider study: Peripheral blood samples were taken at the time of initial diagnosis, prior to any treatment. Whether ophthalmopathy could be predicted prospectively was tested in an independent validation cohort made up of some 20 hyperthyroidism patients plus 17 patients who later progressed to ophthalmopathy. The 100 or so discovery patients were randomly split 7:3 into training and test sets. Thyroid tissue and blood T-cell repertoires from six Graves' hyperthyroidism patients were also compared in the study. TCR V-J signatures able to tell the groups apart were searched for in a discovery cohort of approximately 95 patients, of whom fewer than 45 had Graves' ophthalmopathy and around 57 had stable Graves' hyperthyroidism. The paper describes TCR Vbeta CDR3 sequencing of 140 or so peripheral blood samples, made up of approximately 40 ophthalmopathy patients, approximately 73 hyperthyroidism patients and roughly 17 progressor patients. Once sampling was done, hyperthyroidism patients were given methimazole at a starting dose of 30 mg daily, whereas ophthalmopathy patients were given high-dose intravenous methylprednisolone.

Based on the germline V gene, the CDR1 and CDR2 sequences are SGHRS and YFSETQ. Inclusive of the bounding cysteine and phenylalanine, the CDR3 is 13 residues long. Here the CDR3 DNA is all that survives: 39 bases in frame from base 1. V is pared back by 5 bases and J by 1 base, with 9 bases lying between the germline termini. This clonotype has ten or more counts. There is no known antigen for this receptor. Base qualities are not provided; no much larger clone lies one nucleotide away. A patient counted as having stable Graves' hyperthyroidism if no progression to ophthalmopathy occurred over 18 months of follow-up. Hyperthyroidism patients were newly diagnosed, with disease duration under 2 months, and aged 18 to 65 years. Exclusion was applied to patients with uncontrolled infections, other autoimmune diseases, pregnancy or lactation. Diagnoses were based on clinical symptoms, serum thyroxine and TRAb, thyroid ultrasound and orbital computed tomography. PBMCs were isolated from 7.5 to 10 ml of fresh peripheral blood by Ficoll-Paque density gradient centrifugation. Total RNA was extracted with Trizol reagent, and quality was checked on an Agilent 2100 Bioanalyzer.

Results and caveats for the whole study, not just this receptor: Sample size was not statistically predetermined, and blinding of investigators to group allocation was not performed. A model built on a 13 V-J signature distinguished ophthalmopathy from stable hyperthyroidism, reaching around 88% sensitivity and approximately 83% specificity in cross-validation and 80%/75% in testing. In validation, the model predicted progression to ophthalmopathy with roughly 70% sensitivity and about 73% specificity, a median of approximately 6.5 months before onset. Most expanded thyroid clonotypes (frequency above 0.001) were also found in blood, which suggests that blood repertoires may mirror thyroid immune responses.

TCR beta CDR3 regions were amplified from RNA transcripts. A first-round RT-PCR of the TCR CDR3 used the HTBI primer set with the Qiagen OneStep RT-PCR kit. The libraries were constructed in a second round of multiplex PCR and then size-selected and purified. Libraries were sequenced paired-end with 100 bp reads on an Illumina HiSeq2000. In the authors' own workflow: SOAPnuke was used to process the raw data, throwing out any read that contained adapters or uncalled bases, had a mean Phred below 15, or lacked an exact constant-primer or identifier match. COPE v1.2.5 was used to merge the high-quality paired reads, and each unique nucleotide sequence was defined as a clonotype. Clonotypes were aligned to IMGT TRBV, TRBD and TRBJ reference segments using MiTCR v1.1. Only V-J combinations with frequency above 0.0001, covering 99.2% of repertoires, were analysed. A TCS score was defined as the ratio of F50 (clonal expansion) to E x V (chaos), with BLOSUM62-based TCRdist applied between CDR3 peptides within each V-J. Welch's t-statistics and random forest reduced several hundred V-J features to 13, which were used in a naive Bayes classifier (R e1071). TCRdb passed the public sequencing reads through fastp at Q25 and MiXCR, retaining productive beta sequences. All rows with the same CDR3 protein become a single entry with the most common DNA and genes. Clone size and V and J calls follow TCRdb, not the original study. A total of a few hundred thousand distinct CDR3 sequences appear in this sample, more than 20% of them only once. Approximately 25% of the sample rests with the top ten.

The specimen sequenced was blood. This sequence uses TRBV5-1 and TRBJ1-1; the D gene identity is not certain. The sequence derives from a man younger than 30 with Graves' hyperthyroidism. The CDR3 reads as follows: CASRHERNTEAFF. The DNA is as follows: TGCGCCAGCAGACACGAAAGGAACACTGAAGCTTTCTTT.